The rows below give T cell receptor beta chains drawn from one sample of a study of T cell therapy after organ transplantation. TCRdb's copy holds only in-frame clones and misses some; the assay was immunoSEQ multiplex PCR. This sample has about 50,000 clones, with less than 95% found just once. No cognate antigen is known for these TCRs. The sequencing used CD8+ T cells from blood, collected before autologous CMV-specific T cell therapy. The source is a human patient who had received a solid organ transplant and had CMV disease. CDR3s leave out the opening cysteine and the closing phenylalanine or tryptophan. Fields, in order: V gene, J gene, CDR3 protein.

>TRBV19|TRBJ2-7
ASSILPDPRGEQY
>TRBV4-1|TRBJ1-1
ASRGGQQGTEAF
>TRBV19|TRBJ1-5
ARPHRHNQPQH
>TRBV2|TRBJ1-4
ASSVTVGAANEKLF
>TRBV7-3|TRBJ2-2
ASRPRNTGELF
>TRBV2|TRBJ2-7
ASSETDGDSYEQY
>TRBV5-8|TRBJ2-2
ASSRQGARTGELF
>TRBV19|TRBJ2-1
ASSIDTIAGNEQF
>TRBV4-1|TRBJ2-5
ASSQEETQY
>TRBV7-6|TRBJ2-7
ASSLEGESPLEQY
>TRBV30|TRBJ1-3
AWRPRQGMRENTIY
>TRBV27|TRBJ1-6
ASSLGYNSPLH
>TRBV5-1|TRBJ1-2
ASSLGQGPYGYT
>TRBV5-6|TRBJ2-5
ASRGPPGKTQY
>TRBV5-1|TRBJ2-7
ASSLPRGRGEQY
>TRBV10-2|TRBJ1-3
ASPTGYGNTIY
>TRBV6-1|TRBJ2-1
ASSEVAGGLDEQF
>TRBV5-1|TRBJ1-1
ASSDLNTEAF
>TRBV4-1|TRBJ2-7
ASSQVTGGRYEQY
>TRBV7-8|TRBJ1-1
ASSLAPQNTEAF
>TRBV11-2|TRBJ2-7
ASSSRDRGTYEQY
>TRBV9|NA
ASSRTERQYEQY
>TRBV5-6|TRBJ2-7
ASSSFRGDEQY
>TRBV29-1|TRBJ2-7
SVVGWYEQY
>TRBV7-2|TRBJ2-7
ASSPVTSGSRYEQY
>TRBV7-9|TRBJ2-7
ASSLAGAPYEQY
>TRBV7-9|TRBJ2-3
ASSATSGGRTDTQY
>TRBV7-9|TRBJ1-2
ASSQQAPATNYGYT
>TRBV6-4|TRBJ2-1
ASSDDGQGAYNEQF
>TRBV7-9|TRBJ2-3
ASSRTVLSSGQRTDTQY
>TRBV7-9|TRBJ2-2
ASSSRAAGAPHTGELF
>TRBV7-8|TRBJ1-1
ASSLAGRLNTEAF
>TRBV27|TRBJ2-7
ASSWQGAEQY
>TRBV4-2|TRBJ2-2
ASSQDDTSGGANGELF
>TRBV6-5|TRBJ1-4
ASSYFTGGREKLF
>TRBV30|TRBJ1-2
AWSPGWTTTAGYGYT
>TRBV27|NA
ASSWTASSYEQY
>TRBV29-1|TRBJ2-2
SGRASGAGELF
>TRBV27|TRBJ1-5
ASSLGSQRGPQH
>TRBV30|TRBJ1-2
ASKLFPATGGPYGYT
>TRBV7-8|TRBJ1-1
ASSGGTEAF
>TRBV6-5|TRBJ1-2
ASSYGGAGYT
>TRBV6-5|TRBJ1-2
ASTSGPPDGYT
>TRBV6-5|TRBJ1-2
ASSYSPNYGYT
>TRBV6-5|TRBJ1-1
ASRTQGFTEAF
>TRBV4-1|TRBJ2-5
ASSLDREETQY
>TRBV30|TRBJ1-2
AWSSVPGAKGYT
>TRBV7-2|TRBJ2-5
ASSQGGVRDKETQY
>TRBV4-1|TRBJ2-7
ASSSSVAYEQY
>TRBV6-5|TRBJ2-7
ASSYSSGGMREQY
>TRBV18|TRBJ2-3
ASSPGQEGRADTQY
>TRBV2|TRBJ2-7
ASSRTSGSPIPSYEQY
>TRBV27|TRBJ1-1
ASSLVDLNTEAF
>TRBV2|TRBJ2-2
ASSRTGGALIGELF
>TRBV6-5|TRBJ1-5
ASRAENQPQH
>TRBV7-6|TRBJ2-7
ASSLVSSSGSYEQY
>TRBV27|TRBJ2-5
ASSLLGVASGVQETQY
>TRBV14|TRBJ2-1
ASSQAGDGEQF
>TRBV6-5|TRBJ1-1
ASSPHHEMNTEAF
>TRBV19|TRBJ1-3
ASSIEQGVPGNTIY